A single sample is the source of the 24 T cell receptor beta chains below, sequenced in a study of blood T cell repertoires in COVID-19. Clones were read by immunoSEQ multiplex PCR, and TCRdb kept only the in-frame ones, dropping some. Seen here are fewer than 650,000 clones, 85% to 90% observed once, and the top ten hold roughly 8%. Sequenced material: peripheral blood. These receptors came from a woman in her forties or fifties with COVID-19, enrolled during active disease.

The chain is built from TRBV5-6 and TRBJ1-6; D unresolved. The germline V and J ends were trimmed by 4 bases and 0 bases, with 14 bases remaining between them. The CDR3 loop spans 17 amino acids. Germline V gene sequence: CDR1 SGHDT, CDR2 YYEEEE. CDR3 amino acids: CASSPLGRDSYNSPLHF. CDR3 DNA: TGTGCCAGCAGCCCCCTAGGACGGGACTCCTATAATTCACCCCTCCACTTT.

In this sample, this clone turned up once. This chain uses TRBV30 with TRBJ1-1; unclear D gene. Germline loops: CDR1 GTSNPN, CDR2 SVGIG (reference sequence). This CDR3 region has 13 residues. V dropped 4 bases and J dropped 7 bases, with 16 bases sitting between them. In nucleotides, the CDR3 is TGTGCCTGGAACAGTGGCCGACACCGTGAAGCTTTCTTT. It yields the protein CAWNSGRHREAFF.

The chain employs TRBV19 and TRBJ2-6; D may be TRBD2 (6 bases). The CDR3 loop spans 18 amino acids. Germline-derived CDR1 and CDR2 are LNHDA and SQIVND (reference sequence). V gave up 5 bases and J gave up 0 bases, with 17 bases separating them. In nucleotides, the CDR3 is TGTGCCAGTAGTCCCACCGGAGGGGTTAACTCTGGGGCCAACGTCCTGACTTTC. Translation gives CASSPTGGVNSGANVLTF.

There are a few counts of this clone. The CDR3 does not close with the conserved phenylalanine or tryptophan, likely indicating a read error. It is unclear where the CDR3 begins or ends on the DNA, so no DNA is shown, and the CDR3 is as TCRdb lists it. The chain couples TRBV3-1 (or the pseudogene TRBV3-2) to TRBJ1-1. CDR1 LGHDT and CDR2 YNNKEL come from the germline V gene (reference sequence). A total of 14 residues make up the CDR3, ends included. This CDR3 reads CASSQGSGGFPSFV.

The chain's CDR3 is CASSPGGTHSPLHF. The CDR3 nucleotides read TGTGCCAGCAGCCCGGGAGGGACCCATTCACCCCTCCACTTT. The chain couples TRBV14 to TRBJ1-6; tentative D call: TRBD1 (5 bases). CDR1 is SGHDN and CDR2 is FVKESK in the germline V gene. The CDR3 consists of 14 residues. The V and J ends lost 4 bases and 8 bases respectively, with 12 bases between them.

The chain links TRBV18 to TRBJ1-4; 7 positions agree with TRBD1. Looked up from germline, CDR1 is KGHSH and CDR2 is LQKENI. The CDR3 has 15 amino acids. Losses at the gene ends were 1 base for V and 8 bases for J; bases not matched to a gene: 7. The CDR3 nucleotides are TGTGCCAGCTCACCACTACAGGGGCGCCACGAAAAACTGTTTTTT. Its protein product is CASSPLQGRHEKLFF.

The gene calls are TRBV6-5 and TRBJ1-1; D possibly corresponds to TRBD1 (5 bases). Trimming cost V 0 bases and J 1 base, with 12 bases left between them. The CDR3 runs 16 residues. Germline V gene data show CDR1 as MNHEY and CDR2 as SVGAGI. DNA of the CDR3: TGTGCCAGCAGTTACTCGCTTGTAGGGGCGAACACTGAAGCTTTCTTT. Its translation is CASSYSLVGANTEAFF.

This clone was picked up one time. The rearrangement links TRBV30 to TRBJ2-3, with a possible D match to TRBD2 (5 bases). The CDR3 runs to 16 residues. Per the germline V gene, CDR1 is GTSNPN and CDR2 is SVGIG (reference sequence). The V end lost 3 bases, the J end lost 4 bases, and 20 bases lay between the germline ends. The CDR3 spells CAWRNLALGLSDTQYF. The CDR3 DNA reads as TGTGCCTGGAGGAACCTAGCCCTCGGGTTGTCAGATACGCAGTATTTT. Full variable domain (outside the CDR3, taken from reference TRBV30 and TRBJ2-3): SQTIHQWPATLVQPVGSPLSLECTVEGTSNPNLYWYRQAAGRGLQLLFYSVGIGQISSEVPQNLSASRPQDRQFILSSKKLLLSDSGFYLCAWRNLALGLSDTQYFGPGTRLTVL.

This clone appeared once. This sequence joins TRBV7-9 and TRBJ2-7; 11 bases fit TRBD1. The CDR3 totals 16 residues. V dropped 4 bases and J dropped 7; count of bases not matched to a gene: 12. Germline V gene sequence: CDR1 SEHNR, CDR2 FQNEAQ (reference sequence). The CDR3 protein is CASSSRDRGIRQEQYF. The CDR3 nucleotides are TGTGCCAGCAGCTCGCGGGACAGGGGGATTCGTCAGGAGCAGTACTTC. Full variable domain (rest looked up from reference TRBV7-9 and TRBJ2-7): DTGVSQNPRHKITKRGQNVTFRCDPISEHNRLYWYRQTLGQGPEFLTYFQNEAQLEKSRLLSDRFSAERPKGSFSTLEIQRTEQGDSAMYLCASSSRDRGIRQEQYFGPGTRLTVT.

V and J are TRBV21-1 and TRBJ1-5; no DNA check was done on the table's D call, TRBD1. TRBV21-1 has pseudogene status. The CDR3 contains 15 residues. CDR3 coding DNA: TGTGCCAGCAGCGAGGACAGGGGGCCTAATCAGCCCCAGCATTTT. Amino acid sequence: CASSEDRGPNQPQHF.

This sequence joins TRBV4-1 and TRBJ1-1, with D uncertain. Germline CDR1 and CDR2: MGHRA and YSYEKL. Trimming left V 3 bases short and J 8 bases short, with 10 bases between. The CDR3 length is 12 residues. CDR3 sequence: CASSHPFAEAFF. The CDR3 DNA is TGCGCCAGCAGCCACCCCTTCGCGGAAGCTTTCTTT.

CDR3 in amino acids: CASSFTDSVDTEAFF. CDR3 DNA: TGTGCCAGCAGCTTTACGGACAGCGTTGACACTGAAGCTTTCTTT. The gene calls are TRBV6-5 and TRBJ1-1, with a weak D call TRBD1 (6 bases). The germline V and J ends were trimmed by 6 bases and 3 bases, with 17 bases remaining between them. CDR1 is MNHEY, CDR2 SVGAGI, per germline. The CDR3 has 15 residues.

This clone was seen once. This rearrangement joins TRBV28 to TRBJ1-2, with TRBD1 identical over 9 bases. Germline trimming cut 2 bases from V and 7 bases from J; bases unmatched to any gene: 5. The CDR3 has 14 amino acids. CDR1 is MDHEN, CDR2 SYDVKM, per germline. DNA for the CDR3: TGTGCCAGCAGTTTAACCGGGACAGGGTTTGGCTACACCTTC. Residues: CASSLTGTGFGYTF.

This clone has only a few counts. The rearrangement uses TRBV30 and TRBJ1-1; no definite D call. The CDR3 runs 13 residues. Per germline, CDR1 GTSNPN and CDR2 SVGIG (reference sequence). Trimming shortened V by 0 bases and J by 7 bases, and 12 bases separated the two germline ends. CDR3: CAWSVQNGLEAFF. The CDR3 DNA follows: TGTGCCTGGAGTGTACAAAATGGGCTTGAAGCTTTCTTT.

The chain is built from TRBV28 and TRBJ1-2; 8 positions agree with TRBD1. The CDR3 sequence is 14 residues long. V lost 6 bases to trimming and J lost 4 bases; unmatched junction nucleotides: 7. Germline CDR1 is MDHEN and CDR2 is SYDVKM. CDR3 protein: CASSNVDRVYGYTF. In DNA form, the CDR3 reads TGTGCCAGCAGCAATGTGGACAGGGTCTATGGCTACACCTTC.

This chain uses TRBV18 with TRBJ2-1; 11 bases align to TRBD1. CDR1 and CDR2 from the germline V gene are KGHSH and LQKENI. This CDR3 is 15 amino acids long. V dropped 0 bases and J dropped 6; count of bases not matched to a gene: 1. CDR3 region: CASSPPGTGGNEQFF. CDR3 nucleotide sequence: TGTGCCAGCTCACCACCGGGGACAGGGGGCAATGAGCAGTTCTTC. The full variable domain, in which reference TRBV18 and TRBJ2-1 provide the parts outside the CDR3, is NAGVMQNPRHLVRRRGQEARLRCSPMKGHSHVYWYRQLPEEGLKFMVYLQKENIIDESGMPKERFSAEFPKEGPSILRIQQVVRGDSAAYFCASSPPGTGGNEQFFGPGTRLTVL.

This chain uses TRBV30 with TRBJ1-1; TRBD1 matches 7 bases. Trimming removed 0 bases from V and 1 base from J; junction bases left unmatched: 5. This CDR3 comprises 15 residues. Germline CDR1 reads GTSNPN; CDR2 reads SVGIG (reference sequence). Here the CDR3 DNA reads TGTGCCTGGAGTGTTGGGACAGCTCAGAACACTGAAGCTTTCTTT. This encodes CAWSVGTAQNTEAFF.

The chain combines TRBV28 with TRBJ1-4; 7 nucleotides align to TRBD1. The ends lost 9 bases at V and 1 base at J; junction bases unmatched: 8. This CDR3 contains 15 residues. Germline lookup yields CDR1 MDHEN and CDR2 SYDVKM. CDR3 DNA: TGTGCCAGTGACAGGGCATCCGAAACTAATGAAAAACTGTTTTTT. It yields the protein CASDRASETNEKLFF. The whole variable domain, filled in from reference TRBV28 and TRBJ1-4, reads DVKVTQSSRYLVKRTGEKVFLECVQDMDHENMFWYRQDPGLGLRLIYFSYDVKMKEKGDIPEGYSVSREKKERFSLILESASTNQTSMYLCASDRASETNEKLFFGSGTQLSVL.

This chain uses TRBV7-9 with TRBJ2-3; D remains ambiguous. The CDR3 is 16 amino acids. Germline-derived CDR1 and CDR2 are SEHNR and FQNEAQ (reference sequence). V lost 8 bases and J lost 4, with 22 bases in between. In DNA, the CDR3 is TGTGCCAGCTCCTCTCCACCGTCCGAGGCGGCAGATACGCAGTATTTT. This encodes CASSSPPSEAADTQYF.

The rearrangement links TRBV4-1 to TRBJ1-1; D is ambiguous. The V gene's germline CDR1 is MGHRA and CDR2 YSYEKL. V was pared by 2 bases and J by 6 bases, with 19 bases between. This CDR3 spans 16 amino acids. Written as DNA, the CDR3 is TGCGCCAGCAGCCAATCCTTCGGGAGGGAACGGGCTGAAGCTTTCTTT. This codes for CASSQSFGRERAEAFF.

The chain couples TRBV6-2 or TRBV6-3 to TRBJ2-1, with TRBD2 matching 10 bases. From germline, CDR1 is MNHEY and CDR2 SVGEGT. Unmatched junction bases numbered 17, after V lost 6 bases and J lost 6 bases. This CDR3 contains 18 residues. CDR3 coding DNA: TGTGCCAGCAGCCCACGCGGCTTAGCGGGGGGTTCCCGCAATGAGCAGTTCTTC. Protein product: CASSPRGLAGGSRNEQFF.

This chain joins TRBV9 and TRBJ2-1; D is undetermined. The germline V and J ends were trimmed by 3 bases and 6 bases, with 13 bases remaining between them. The CDR3 has 14 amino acids. Looked up from germline, CDR1 is SGDLS and CDR2 is YYNGEE. The CDR3 loop reads CASSAERVPNEQFF. In DNA form, the CDR3 reads TGTGCCAGCAGCGCCGAACGGGTCCCCAATGAGCAGTTCTTC.

This chain joins TRBV5-1 and TRBJ1-6; D gene ambiguous. Germline CDR1 is SGHRS and CDR2 is YFSETQ. V lost 10 bases and J 5 bases, leaving 13 bases between the germline ends. This CDR3 region has 13 residues. The CDR3 reads CACSQDNNSPLHF. CDR3 nucleotide sequence: TGCGCCTGTTCGCAGGATAATAATTCACCCCTCCACTTT.

CDR3 in amino acids: CASSIRGPDNEQFF. The CDR3 DNA sequence: TGTGCCAGTAGTATCAGGGGTCCGGACAATGAGCAGTTCTTC. The chain combines TRBV19 with TRBJ2-1; TRBD1 might be the D (6 bases). The germline V and J ends were trimmed by 3 bases and 5 bases, with 11 bases remaining between them. Germline V gene data show CDR1 as LNHDA and CDR2 as SQIVND (reference sequence). CDR3 size: 14 residues.